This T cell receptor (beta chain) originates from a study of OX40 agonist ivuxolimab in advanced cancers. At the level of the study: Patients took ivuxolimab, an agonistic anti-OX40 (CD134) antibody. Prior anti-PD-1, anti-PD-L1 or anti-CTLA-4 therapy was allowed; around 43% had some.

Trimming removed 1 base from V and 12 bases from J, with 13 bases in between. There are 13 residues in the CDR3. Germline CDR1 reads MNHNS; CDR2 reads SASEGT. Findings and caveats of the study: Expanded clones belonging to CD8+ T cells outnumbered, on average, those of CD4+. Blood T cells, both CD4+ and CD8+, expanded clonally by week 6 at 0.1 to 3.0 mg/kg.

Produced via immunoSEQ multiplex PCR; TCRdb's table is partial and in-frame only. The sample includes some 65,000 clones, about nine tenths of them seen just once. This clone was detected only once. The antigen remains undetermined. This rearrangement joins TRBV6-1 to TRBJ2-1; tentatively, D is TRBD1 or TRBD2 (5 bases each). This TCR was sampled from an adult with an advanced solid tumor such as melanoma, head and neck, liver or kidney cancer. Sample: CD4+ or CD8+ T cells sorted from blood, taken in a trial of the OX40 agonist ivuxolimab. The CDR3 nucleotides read TGTGCCAGCAGTGAAGGGACGAGTGGGGGGCAGTTCTTC. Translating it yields CASSEGTSGGQFF.